These 30 T cell receptor beta chains originate from one sample sequenced in a study of blood T cell repertoires in COVID-19. Data came from immunoSEQ multiplex PCR; TCRdb stores just in-frame clones and leaves some out. The sample shows roughly 76,000 clones, approximately 80% of them seen only once. Sequencing was performed on peripheral blood. These receptors originate from a human donor in a cohort sampled during active COVID-19.

The DNA for the CDR3 is TGTGCCAGCTCACCGCGGGTTAGCGGGTCGTTTGAAAACGAGCAGTACTTC. Protein: CASSPRVSGSFENEQYF. The chain joins TRBV18 to TRBJ2-7, with 7 bases fitting TRBD2. The CDR3 totals 17 residues. The germline V gene has CDR1 KGHSH and CDR2 LQKENI. Unmatched junction bases numbered 16, after V lost 3 bases and J lost 5 bases.

This chain uses TRBV19 with TRBJ1-5; 7 bases align to TRBD1. Unmatched junction bases numbered 4, after V lost 1 base and J lost 4 bases. CDR1 and CDR2 from the germline V gene are LNHDA and SQIVND (reference sequence). The CDR3 consists of 15 residues. The CDR3 sequence is CASSIASTGNQPQHF. The CDR3 DNA follows: TGTGCCAGTAGTATAGCCTCGACAGGGAATCAGCCCCAGCATTTT.

The chain has TRBV14 and TRBJ2-7; D may be TRBD1 (6 bases). This CDR3 is 14 amino acids long. With 1 base removed from V and 4 bases from J, the gap between germline ends came to 11 bases. Germline CDR1 reads SGHDN; CDR2 reads FVKESK. The chain's CDR3 is CASSQAAQGYEQYF. DNA of the CDR3: TGTGCCAGCAGCCAAGCGGCACAGGGTTACGAGCAGTACTTC. Supplemented by reference TRBV14 and TRBJ2-7, the full variable domain reads EAGVTQFPSHSVIEKGQTVTLRCDPISGHDNLYWYRRVMGKEIKFLLHFVKESKQDESGMPNNRFLAERTGGTYSTLKVQPAELEDSGVYFCASSQAAQGYEQYFGPGTRLTVT.

The chain employs TRBV5-1 and TRBJ1-4; no clear D. The CDR3 sequence is 12 residues long. V lost 3 bases and J lost 10, with 10 bases in between. Germline CDR1 SGHRS, CDR2 YFSETQ. The CDR3 sequence is CASSSEGAKLFF. Written as DNA, the CDR3 is TGCGCCAGCAGCTCGGAAGGAGCAAAACTGTTTTTT. Together with reference TRBV5-1 and TRBJ1-4, the CDR3 gives the full variable domain: KAGVTQTPRYLIKTRGQQVTLSCSPISGHRSVSWYQQTPGQGLQFLFEYFSETQRNKGNFPGRFSGRQFSNSRSEMNVSTLELGDSALYLCASSSEGAKLFFGSGTQLSVL.

In DNA, the CDR3 is TGCGCCAGCAGCTTATACAGGGGGAGGTACGAGCAGTACTTC. Residues: CASSLYRGRYEQYF. The chain joins TRBV5-1 to TRBJ2-7; 8 bases agree with TRBD1. With 2 bases clipped from V and 4 bases from J, the junction kept 5 bases outside the gene matches. This CDR3 is built from 14 residues. Germline CDR1 and CDR2: SGHRS and YFSETQ.

The chain combines TRBV5-1 with TRBJ2-7, with 12 bases identical to TRBD2. The germline V gene encodes CDR1 SGHRS and CDR2 YFSETQ. This CDR3 has 16 residues. The trim removed 4 bases at V and 5 bases at J, leaving 10 bases unmatched. CDR3: CASSPRTSGTNHEQYF. The CDR3 DNA sequence: TGCGCCAGCAGCCCAAGGACTAGCGGGACAAACCACGAGCAGTACTTC.

The V and J genes are TRBV28 and TRBJ1-5; TRBD1 aligns across 7 bases. CDR1 MDHEN and CDR2 SYDVKM come from the germline V gene. Trimming removed 10 bases from V and 7 bases from J; junction bases left unmatched: 16. This CDR3 comprises 15 residues. CDR3 bases: TGTGCCACCCGACTAGACAGGGTCGTTGGCCAGCCCCAGCATTTT. Translating gives CATRLDRVVGQPQHF.

This clone was recorded only once. The chain joins TRBV7-9 to TRBJ2-7; 8 bases match TRBD1. The CDR3 has 12 amino acids. V gave up 6 bases and J gave up 5 bases; unmatched junction bases: 3. The germline CDR1 and CDR2 sequences are SEHNR and FQNEAQ (reference sequence). In DNA form, the CDR3 reads TGTGCCAGCAGGGCGACAGGGGACGAGCAGTACTTC. Its protein is CASRATGDEQYF.

This clone has a single count. This rearrangement joins TRBV30 to TRBJ1-1; 8 bases fit TRBD1. The CDR3 is 13 residues long. Unmatched junction bases numbered 6, after V lost 4 bases and J lost 5 bases. The germline CDR1 and CDR2 sequences are GTSNPN and SVGIG (reference sequence). The CDR3 is CAWTSGGRTEAFF. CDR3 coding DNA: TGTGCCTGGACTTCAGGGGGCAGAACTGAAGCTTTCTTT.

The chain links TRBV7-2 to TRBJ2-2; D not resolved. Germline V gene data show CDR1 as SGHTA and CDR2 as FQGNSA. V lost 4 bases and J lost 6, with 9 bases in between. The CDR3 has 13 amino acids. The CDR3 DNA reads TGTGCCAGCAGCTCCCTCAGGTCCGGGGAGCTGTTTTTT. Its protein product is CASSSLRSGELFF.

The V gene is TRBV10-2, the J gene TRBJ1-2, with TRBD1 matching over 7 bases. This CDR3 contains 15 residues. The V gene's germline CDR1 is WSHSY and CDR2 SAAADI. J lost 2 bases, V lost 3 bases, and 6 bases had no gene match. This chain's CDR3 is CASSDEAGGNYGYTF. CDR3 DNA: TGCGCCAGCAGTGATGAGGCAGGGGGAAACTATGGCTACACCTTC.

The chain has TRBV18 and TRBJ2-7; TRBD2 aligns across 10 bases. In germline, CDR1 is KGHSH, CDR2 LQKENI. The CDR3 totals 17 residues. With 2 bases clipped from V and 0 bases from J, the junction kept 7 bases outside the gene matches. Here the CDR3 reads CASSPRASGSHSYEQYF. The CDR3 nucleotides are TGTGCCAGCTCACCAAGGGCTAGCGGGAGCCACTCCTACGAGCAGTACTTC.

The chain couples TRBV7-6 to TRBJ2-7; D is possibly TRBD1 (6 bases). Germline lookup yields CDR1 SGHVS and CDR2 FNYEAQ. V lost 1 base and J 2 bases, leaving 15 bases between the germline ends. The CDR3 sequence is 16 residues long. The CDR3 spells CASSLGGRGSTYEQYF. In nucleotides, the CDR3 is TGTGCCAGCAGCTTAGGAGGTAGGGGGTCAACCTACGAGCAGTACTTC.

This sequence joins TRBV4-1 and TRBJ1-3, with D possibly TRBD1 on 5 matching bases. From germline, CDR1 is MGHRA and CDR2 YSYEKL. The CDR3 spans 14 residues. Trimming cost V 4 bases and J 0 bases, with 7 bases left between them. The CDR3: CASSPGGSGNTIYF. In DNA form, the CDR3 reads TGCGCCAGCAGCCCGGGGGGCTCTGGAAACACCATATATTTT.

DNA for the CDR3: TGTGCCAGCAGTGAAGCTCTTTACGAGGGTCGGACTGAAGCTTTCTTT. Translating it yields CASSEALYEGRTEAFF. The chain combines TRBV6-1 with TRBJ1-1; no firm D call. This CDR3 has 16 residues. With 0 bases removed from V and 5 bases from J, the gap between germline ends came to 16 bases. The V gene's germline CDR1 is MNHNS and CDR2 SASEGT.

V is TRBV24-1 and J is TRBJ1-2; D remains ambiguous. Germline CDR1 reads KGHDR; CDR2 reads SFDVKD. Trimming cost V 7 bases and J 9 bases, with 14 bases left between them. This CDR3 region has 12 residues. As DNA, the CDR3 is TGTGCCACCAGCCCTCCCCGTAGAAGCTACACCTTC. It encodes CATSPPRRSYTF.

V usage is TRBV5-1 and J usage is TRBJ1-1, with 7 bases that match TRBD1. The V segment lost 5 bases and the J segment 1 base; nucleotides outside the gene matches: 23. The CDR3 sequence is 20 residues long. CDR1 and CDR2 from the germline V gene are SGHRS and YFSETQ. The CDR3 DNA follows: TGCGCCAGCAGTAAGGGCAGGGGGTCGGTTCCACATTCCCCGAACACTGAAGCTTTCTTT. The encoded protein is CASSKGRGSVPHSPNTEAFF.

The chain joins TRBV5-1 to TRBJ1-4; D may be TRBD1 (6 bases). CDR3 length: 14 residues. Germline CDR1 is SGHRS and CDR2 is YFSETQ. Trimming took 4 bases from V and 5 from J, leaving 12 bases between them. The CDR3 protein is CASSLERGNEKLFF. Written as DNA, the CDR3 is TGCGCCAGCAGCCTAGAGAGGGGGAATGAAAAACTGTTTTTT.

This chain links TRBV6-2 or TRBV6-3 with TRBJ2-1, with 13 bases fitting TRBD2. The CDR3 is 18 residues long. The V gene end was trimmed by 4 bases and the J gene end by 2 bases; junction bases not matched to a gene: 8. Germline V gene sequence: CDR1 MNHEY, CDR2 SVGEGT. The CDR3 here is CASSSNRLAGGPYNEQFF. In nucleotides, the CDR3 is TGTGCCAGCAGTTCCAACAGACTAGCGGGAGGCCCCTACAATGAGCAGTTCTTC.

The chain recombines TRBV10-3 with TRBJ2-5, with a possible D match to TRBD1 (5 bases). Germline loops: CDR1 ENHRY, CDR2 SYGVKD. V shed 3 bases and J shed 4 bases, with 12 bases lying between them. CDR3 length equals 14 residues. CDR3 DNA: TGTGCCATCAGTGATGGCCCAGGGCGAGAGACCCAGTACTTC. As protein: CAISDGPGRETQYF.

The rearrangement links TRBV6-6 to TRBJ2-7, with 8 bases lining up with TRBD1. Germline lookup yields CDR1 MNHNY and CDR2 SVGAGI (reference sequence). Unmatched junction bases numbered 3, after V lost 2 bases and J lost 0 bases. The CDR3 length is 15 residues. This CDR3 is CASSYRTGPSYEQYF. The DNA for the CDR3 is TGTGCCAGCAGTTACAGGACAGGGCCCTCCTACGAGCAGTACTTC.

This clone was counted once. The chain carries TRBV5-1 and TRBJ2-7, with TRBD1 matching over 9 bases. The CDR3 consists of 15 residues. The germline V gene encodes CDR1 SGHRS and CDR2 YFSETQ. The trim removed 0 bases at V and 5 bases at J, leaving 6 bases unmatched. In DNA form, the CDR3 reads TGCGCCAGCAGCTTGGCGGGACAGGGTGTTCACGAGCAGTACTTC. It codes for CASSLAGQGVHEQYF.

The chain combines TRBV27 with TRBJ2-7, with TRBD1 matching over 7 bases. The CDR3 runs 15 residues. J gave up 4 bases and V 5 bases, and 11 bases lay outside the gene matches. Per the germline V gene, CDR1 is MNHEY and CDR2 is SMNVEV (reference sequence). CDR3 DNA sequence: TGTGCCAGCAGTCCGAGCACAGGGGCCGCTTACGAGCAGTACTTC. Amino acid sequence: CASSPSTGAAYEQYF.

As DNA, the CDR3 is TGTGCCTGGACGGGGAGCCTCTCCTACAATGAGCAGTTCTTC. This codes for CAWTGSLSYNEQFF. The V call is TRBV30, the J call TRBJ2-1; D is possibly TRBD2 (5 bases). V dropped 4 bases and J dropped 0 bases, with 10 bases sitting between them. The CDR3 covers 14 residues. Germline V gene data show CDR1 as GTSNPN and CDR2 as SVGIG (reference sequence).

This clone was found a few times. The chain links TRBV27 to TRBJ2-2; D remains ambiguous. Germline CDR1 MNHEY, CDR2 SMNVEV (reference sequence). With 4 bases removed from V and 13 bases from J, the gap between germline ends came to 16 bases. The CDR3 contains 13 residues. This CDR3 reads CASSSQHLVALFF. The CDR3 region has the DNA TGTGCCAGCAGTTCACAGCATCTTGTCGCGCTGTTTTTT.

The CDR3 DNA sequence: TGTGCCAGCTCACCAACTAGCGGGGCTAGCACAGATACGCAGTATTTT. It is translated as CASSPTSGASTDTQYF. The V and J genes are TRBV18 and TRBJ2-3; 10 bases fit TRBD2. The germline CDR1 and CDR2 sequences are KGHSH and LQKENI. This CDR3 has 16 amino acids. The trim removed 2 bases at V and 0 bases at J, leaving 2 bases unmatched.

DNA of the CDR3: TGTGCCAGCAGCTTGCGCGGGGGAGAGACCCAGTACTTC. Its protein is CASSLRGGETQYF. The chain links TRBV5-6 to TRBJ2-5; 7 bases map to TRBD2. The CDR3 has 13 residues. Unmatched junction bases numbered 1, after V lost 1 base and J lost 4 bases. In germline, CDR1 is SGHDT, CDR2 YYEEEE.

This chain joins TRBV3-1 (or the pseudogene TRBV3-2) and TRBJ2-7, with D maybe TRBD2 (6 bases). Germline V gene sequence: CDR1 LGHDT, CDR2 YNNKEL (reference sequence). V was shortened by 4 bases and J by 5 bases, with 18 bases between the two germline ends. The CDR3 is 15 amino acids. The CDR3 DNA is TGTGCCAGCAGCCCTAGACCCCCGACTAGAAACGAGCAGTACTTC. Amino acid sequence: CASSPRPPTRNEQYF.

As for this clone: At one of its ends the junction is not consistent with the germline gene, which may arise from a read error. The rearrangement joins TRBV7-7 to TRBJ2-7; TRBD1 matches 9 bases. This CDR3 contains 16 residues. Germline CDR1 SSHAT, CDR2 FNYEAQ (reference sequence). The DNA of the CDR3 is TGTGCTAGCAGCTCATCCCCGGGACAGGGAGTTTTCGAGCAGTACTTC. Translation gives CASSSSPGQGVFEQYF.

This clone occurred many times. J is TRBJ2-7 and V is TRBV4-1, with 8 nucleotides matching TRBD1. The V gene end was trimmed by 1 base and the J gene end by 0 bases; junction bases not matched to a gene: 8. The germline V gene encodes CDR1 MGHRA and CDR2 YSYEKL. This CDR3 contains 17 residues. CDR3 loop: CASSQGLGQGFSYEQYF. The CDR3 nucleotides read TGCGCCAGCAGCCAAGGGTTAGGACAGGGTTTCTCCTACGAGCAGTACTTC.